Listed below are T cell receptor beta chains from one sample, sequenced in a study of T cells after yellow fever vaccination. TCRdb reprocessed the 5' RACE reads via MiXCR and lists one record per CDR3 protein. In the table there are some 250,000 distinct CDR3 sequences, roughly 4% of which are singletons. The source material was PBMCs, sampled 15 days after the yellow fever booster vaccination. The receptors shown here come from a man between 18 and 29 years old who received the YFV17D yellow fever vaccine. CDR3s include the opening cysteine and the closing phenylalanine or tryptophan. The order of the fields is V gene, D gene, J gene, clone size, CDR3 DNA, CDR3 protein. A D gene is named only where the DNA matches it firmly. Size is stated as once, few, many, or a class for an expanded clone.

TRBV7-8	-	TRBJ1-5	many	TGTGCCAGCAGCGGTACAGACAATCAGCCCCAGCATTTT	CASSGTDNQPQHF
TRBV2	-	TRBJ1-1	many	TGTGCCAGCAGTGGGTCAGGCGGGCTTAACACTGAAGCTTTCTTT	CASSGSGGLNTEAFF
TRBV9	-	TRBJ2-5	many	TGTGCCAGCAGCAGAGGGGGAAACCAAGAGACCCAGTACTTC	CASSRGGNQETQYF
TRBV12-3/TRBV12-4	TRBD1	TRBJ1-1	many	TGTGCCAGCAAACCCTTCAGGACAGGGGAAAGGGTCCAAGCTTTCTTT	CASKPFRTGERVQAFF
TRBV7-2	-	TRBJ2-7	many	TGTGCCAGCAGCTTAGTCTTAGGGGTGTACGAGCAGTACTTC	CASSLVLGVYEQYF
TRBV4-3	-	TRBJ2-5	many	TGCGCCAGCAGCCAAGAAAGCGGCCCGACCCAGGAGACCCAGTACTTC	CASSQESGPTQETQYF
TRBV12-3/TRBV12-4	-	TRBJ1-1	many	TGTGCCAGCAGGGCGACGGGGGGCTCTGCTTTCTTT	CASRATGGSAFF
TRBV5-5	-	TRBJ2-1	many	TGTGCCAGCAGCTGGGGGCTCGACCCCCGCTACAATGAGCAGTTCTTC	CASSWGLDPRYNEQFF
TRBV7-2	-	TRBJ2-1	many	TGTGCCAGCAGCCCCGCGGCGGTAGGGTACAATGAGCAGTTCTTC	CASSPAAVGYNEQFF
TRBV6-2/TRBV6-3	-	TRBJ2-3	few	TGTGCCAGCAGCCCAAAAGGAGGTAGTGTTTATCGAGATACGCAGTATTTT	CASSPKGGSVYRDTQYF